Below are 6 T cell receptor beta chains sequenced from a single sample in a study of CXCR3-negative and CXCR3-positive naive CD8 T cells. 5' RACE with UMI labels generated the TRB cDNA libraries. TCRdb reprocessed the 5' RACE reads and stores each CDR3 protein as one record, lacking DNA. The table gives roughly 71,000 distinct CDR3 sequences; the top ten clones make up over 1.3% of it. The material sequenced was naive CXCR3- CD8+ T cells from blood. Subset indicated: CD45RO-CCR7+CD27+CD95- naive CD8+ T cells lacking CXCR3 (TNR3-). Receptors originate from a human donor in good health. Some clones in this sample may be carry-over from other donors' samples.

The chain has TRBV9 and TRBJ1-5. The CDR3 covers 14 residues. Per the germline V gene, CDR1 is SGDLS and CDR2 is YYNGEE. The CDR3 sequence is CASSVAPTRQPQHF.

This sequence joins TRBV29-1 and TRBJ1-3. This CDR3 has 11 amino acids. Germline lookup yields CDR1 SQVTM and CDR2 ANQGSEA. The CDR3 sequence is CSVEQKNTIYF.

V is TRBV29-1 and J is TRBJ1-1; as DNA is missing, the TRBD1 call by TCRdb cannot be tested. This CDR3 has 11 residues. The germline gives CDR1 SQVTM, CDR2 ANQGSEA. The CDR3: CSADRDTEAFF.

The CDR3 loop reads CASRGSTDTQYF. The J gene is TRBJ2-3, the V gene TRBV7-9. The CDR3 contains 12 residues. Germline-derived CDR1 and CDR2 are SEHNR and FQNEAQ (reference sequence).

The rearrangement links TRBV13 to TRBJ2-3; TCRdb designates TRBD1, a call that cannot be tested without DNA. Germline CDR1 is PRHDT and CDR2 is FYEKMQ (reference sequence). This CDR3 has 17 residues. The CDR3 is CASSLRFWDSGTDTQYF.

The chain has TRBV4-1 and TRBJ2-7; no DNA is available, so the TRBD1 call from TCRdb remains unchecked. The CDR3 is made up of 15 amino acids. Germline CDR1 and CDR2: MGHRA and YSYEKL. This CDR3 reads CASSQGGQGAYEQYF.